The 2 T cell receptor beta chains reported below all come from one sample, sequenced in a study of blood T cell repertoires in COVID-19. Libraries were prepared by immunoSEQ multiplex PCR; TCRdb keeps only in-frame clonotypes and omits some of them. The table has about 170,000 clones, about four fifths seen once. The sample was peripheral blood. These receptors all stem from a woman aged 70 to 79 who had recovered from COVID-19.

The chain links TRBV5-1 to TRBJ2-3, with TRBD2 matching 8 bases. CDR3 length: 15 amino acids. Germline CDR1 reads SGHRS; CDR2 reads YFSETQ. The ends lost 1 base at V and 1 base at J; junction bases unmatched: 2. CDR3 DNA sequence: TGCGCCAGCAGCTTGTCGCGGGGGGGCACAGATACGCAGTATTTT. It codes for CASSLSRGGTDTQYF.

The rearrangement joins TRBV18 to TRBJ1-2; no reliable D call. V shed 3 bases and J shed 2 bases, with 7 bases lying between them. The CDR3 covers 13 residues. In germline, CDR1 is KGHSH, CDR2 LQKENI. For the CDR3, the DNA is TGTGCCAGCTCACCGCGGGCGAACTATGGCTACACCTTC. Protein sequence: CASSPRANYGYTF.